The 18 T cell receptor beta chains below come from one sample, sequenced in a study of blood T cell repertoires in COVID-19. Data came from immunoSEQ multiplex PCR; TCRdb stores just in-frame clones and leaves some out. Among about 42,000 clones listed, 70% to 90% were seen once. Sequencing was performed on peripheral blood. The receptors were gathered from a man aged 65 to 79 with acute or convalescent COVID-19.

The CDR3 DNA reads TGTGCCACCAGCAGTACTAGCCCGGGACTAGCGTACAATGAGCAGTTCTTC. Translated: CATSSTSPGLAYNEQFF. The V gene is TRBV15, the J gene TRBJ2-1; 10 bases are a match to TRBD2. Unmatched junction bases numbered 9, after V lost 3 bases and J lost 4 bases. Germline V gene sequence: CDR1 LNHNV, CDR2 YYDKDF (reference sequence). The CDR3 has 17 amino acids. The full variable domain, rest sourced from reference TRBV15 and TRBJ2-1, is DAMVIQNPRYQVTQFGKPVTLSCSQTLNHNVMYWYQQKSSQAPKLLFHYYDKDFNNEADTPDNFQSRRPNTSFCFLDIRSPGLGDTAMYLCATSSTSPGLAYNEQFFGPGTRLTVL.

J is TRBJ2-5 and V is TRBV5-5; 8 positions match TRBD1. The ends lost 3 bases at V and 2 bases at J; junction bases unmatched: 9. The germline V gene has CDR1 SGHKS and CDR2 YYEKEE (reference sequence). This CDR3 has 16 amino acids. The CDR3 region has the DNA TGTGCCAGCAGCTCCCAAAGGACAGGGCTTCAAGAGACCCAGTACTTC. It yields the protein CASSSQRTGLQETQYF.

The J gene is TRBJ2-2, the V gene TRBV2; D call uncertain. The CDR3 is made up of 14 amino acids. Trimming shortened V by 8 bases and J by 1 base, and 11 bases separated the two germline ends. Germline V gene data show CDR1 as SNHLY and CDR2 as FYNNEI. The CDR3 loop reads CASAYSRNTGELFF. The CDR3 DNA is TGTGCCAGCGCGTACAGCAGGAACACCGGGGAGCTGTTTTTT.

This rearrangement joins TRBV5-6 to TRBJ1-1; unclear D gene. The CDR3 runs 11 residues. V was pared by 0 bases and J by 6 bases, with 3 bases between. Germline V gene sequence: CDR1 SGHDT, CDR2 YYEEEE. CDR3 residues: CASSLVSEAFF. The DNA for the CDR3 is TGTGCCAGCAGCTTGGTCTCTGAAGCTTTCTTT.

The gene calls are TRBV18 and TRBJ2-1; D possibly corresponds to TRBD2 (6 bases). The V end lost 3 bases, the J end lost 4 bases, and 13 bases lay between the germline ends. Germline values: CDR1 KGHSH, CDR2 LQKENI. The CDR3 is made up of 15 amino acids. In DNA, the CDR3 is TGTGCCAGCTCACCCGGAGTAGCGGCGTACAATGAGCAGTTCTTC. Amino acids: CASSPGVAAYNEQFF.

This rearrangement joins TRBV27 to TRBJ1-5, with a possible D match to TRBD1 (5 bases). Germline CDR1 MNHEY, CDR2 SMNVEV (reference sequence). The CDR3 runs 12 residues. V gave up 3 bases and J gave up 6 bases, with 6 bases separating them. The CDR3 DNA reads TGTGCCAGCAGTTTCACAGGTCAGCCCCAGCATTTT. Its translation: CASSFTGQPQHF.

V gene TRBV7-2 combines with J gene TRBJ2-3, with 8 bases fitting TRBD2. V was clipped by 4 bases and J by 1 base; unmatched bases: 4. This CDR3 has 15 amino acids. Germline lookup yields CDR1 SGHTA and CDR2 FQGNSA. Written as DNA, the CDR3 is TGTGCCAGCAGCTCGGGGGGGCCTGGCACAGATACGCAGTATTTT. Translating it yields CASSSGGPGTDTQYF.

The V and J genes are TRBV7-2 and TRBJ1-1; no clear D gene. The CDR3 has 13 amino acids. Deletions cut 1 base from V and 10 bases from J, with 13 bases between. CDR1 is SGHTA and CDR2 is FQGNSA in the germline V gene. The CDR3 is CASSLEGGLGAFF. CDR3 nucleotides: TGTGCCAGCAGCTTAGAGGGCGGACTGGGAGCTTTCTTT.

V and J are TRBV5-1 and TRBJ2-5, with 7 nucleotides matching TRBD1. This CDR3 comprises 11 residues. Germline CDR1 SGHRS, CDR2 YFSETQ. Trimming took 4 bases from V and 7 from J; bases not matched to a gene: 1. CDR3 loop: CASSRDRTQYF. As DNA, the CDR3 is TGCGCCAGCAGCAGGGACAGGACCCAGTACTTC.

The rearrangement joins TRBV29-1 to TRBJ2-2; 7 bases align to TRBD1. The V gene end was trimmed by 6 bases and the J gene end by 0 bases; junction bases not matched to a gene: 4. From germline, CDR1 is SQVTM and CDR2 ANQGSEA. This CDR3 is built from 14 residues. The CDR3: CSVGDRANTGELFF. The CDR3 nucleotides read TGCAGCGTCGGAGACAGGGCGAACACCGGGGAGCTGTTTTTT.

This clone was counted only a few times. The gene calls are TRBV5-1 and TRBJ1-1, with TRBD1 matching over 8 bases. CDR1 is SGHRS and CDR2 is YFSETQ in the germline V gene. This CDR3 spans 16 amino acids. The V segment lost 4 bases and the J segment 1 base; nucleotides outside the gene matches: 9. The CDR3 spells CASSITDRGQNTEAFF. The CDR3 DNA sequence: TGCGCCAGCAGCATTACCGACAGGGGACAGAACACTGAAGCTTTCTTT.

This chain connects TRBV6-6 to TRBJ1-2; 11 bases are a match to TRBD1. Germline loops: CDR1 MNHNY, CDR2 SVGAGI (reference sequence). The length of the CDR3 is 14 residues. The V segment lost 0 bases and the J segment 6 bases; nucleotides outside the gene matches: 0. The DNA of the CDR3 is TGTGCCAGCAGTTACTCGGGACAGGGGGATGGCTACACCTTC. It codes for CASSYSGQGDGYTF.

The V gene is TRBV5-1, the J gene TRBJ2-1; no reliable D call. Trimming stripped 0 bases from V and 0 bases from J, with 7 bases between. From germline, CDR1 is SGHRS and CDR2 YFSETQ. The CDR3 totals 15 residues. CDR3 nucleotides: TGCGCCAGCAGCTTGGAGCTCGTCTCCTACAATGAGCAGTTCTTC. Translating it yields CASSLELVSYNEQFF.

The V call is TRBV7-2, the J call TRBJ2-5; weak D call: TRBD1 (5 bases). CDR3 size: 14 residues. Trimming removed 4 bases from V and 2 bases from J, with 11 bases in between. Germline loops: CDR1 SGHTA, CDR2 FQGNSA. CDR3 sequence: CASSYQGLQETQYF. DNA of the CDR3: TGTGCCAGCAGCTACCAGGGTCTACAAGAGACCCAGTACTTC.

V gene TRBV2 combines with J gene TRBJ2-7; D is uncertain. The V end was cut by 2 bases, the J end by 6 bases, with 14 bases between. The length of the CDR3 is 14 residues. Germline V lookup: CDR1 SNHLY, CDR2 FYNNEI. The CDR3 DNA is TGTGCCAGCAGTGAATTACAGACGCAGACCGAGCAGTACTTC. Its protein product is CASSELQTQTEQYF.

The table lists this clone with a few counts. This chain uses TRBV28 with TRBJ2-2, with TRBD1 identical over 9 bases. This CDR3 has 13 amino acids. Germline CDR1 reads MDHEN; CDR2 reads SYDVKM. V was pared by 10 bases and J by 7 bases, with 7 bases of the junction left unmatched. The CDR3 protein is CATGTGLVGELFF. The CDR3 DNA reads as TGTGCCACCGGGACAGGGTTGGTCGGGGAGCTGTTTTTT. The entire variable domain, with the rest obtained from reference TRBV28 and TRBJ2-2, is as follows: DVKVTQSSRYLVKRTGEKVFLECVQDMDHENMFWYRQDPGLGLRLIYFSYDVKMKEKGDIPEGYSVSREKKERFSLILESASTNQTSMYLCATGTGLVGELFFGEGSRLTVL.

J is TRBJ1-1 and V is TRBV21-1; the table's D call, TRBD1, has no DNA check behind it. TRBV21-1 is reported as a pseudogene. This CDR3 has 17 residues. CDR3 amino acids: CASSGRDRGCGGAEAFF. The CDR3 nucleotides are TGTGCCAGCAGCGGGAGGGACAGGGGATGTGGGGGGGCTGAAGCTTTCTTT.

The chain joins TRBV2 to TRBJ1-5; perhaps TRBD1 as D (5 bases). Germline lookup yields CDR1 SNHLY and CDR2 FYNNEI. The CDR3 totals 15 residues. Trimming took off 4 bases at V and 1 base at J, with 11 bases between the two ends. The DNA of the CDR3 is TGTGCCAGCAGTGCGTTGAGACAGAGCAATCAGCCCCAGCATTTT. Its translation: CASSALRQSNQPQHF.